These 14 T cell receptor beta chains originate from one sample sequenced in a study of blood T cell repertoires in COVID-19. Some clones are missing from TCRdb's copy, which holds only in-frame ones; the method was immunoSEQ multiplex PCR. The sample gives about 160,000 clones, 81% of which show up once; approximately 5.1% is in the top ten. Sequenced sample: PBMCs or T cells enriched from blood (not recorded which). The receptors shown here come from a woman aged 40-49 years with acute COVID-19.

CDR3 protein: CASSPGRTGIGYTF. The CDR3 coding sequence is TGCGCCAGCAGCCCGGGCCGGACAGGGATTGGCTACACCTTC. The chain uses TRBV5-1 and TRBJ1-2; 8 nucleotides agree with TRBD1. With 4 bases clipped from V and 7 bases from J, the junction kept 9 bases outside the gene matches. The CDR3 is 14 residues long. Per the germline V gene, CDR1 is SGHRS and CDR2 is YFSETQ.

This clone showed up just once. The rearrangement uses TRBV18 and TRBJ1-4; tentative D call: TRBD1 (5 bases). V lost 6 bases, J lost 4 bases, and 9 bases lay in between. Germline V lookup: CDR1 KGHSH, CDR2 LQKENI. The CDR3 sequence is 13 residues long. CDR3 residues: CASSRGSNEKLFF. Written as DNA, the CDR3 is TGTGCCAGCTCGCGGGGCAGTAATGAAAAACTGTTTTTT.

The chain combines TRBV24-1 with TRBJ2-4, with D perhaps TRBD2 (6 bases). The CDR3 covers 16 residues. Germline CDR1 is KGHDR and CDR2 is SFDVKD. Trimming left V 10 bases short and J 1 base short, with 19 bases between. In DNA form, the CDR3 reads TGTGCCACGTCAGGGCGGGATACGCCCGCCAAAAACATTCAGTACTTC. Translated, it gives CATSGRDTPAKNIQYF.

This clone is a singleton in its sample. The V and J genes are TRBV18 and TRBJ1-1; D remains ambiguous. The V gene's germline CDR1 is KGHSH and CDR2 LQKENI. Trimming removed 5 bases from V and 4 bases from J, with 20 bases in between. The CDR3 is 16 residues long. CDR3 sequence: CASSATVTTKGTEAFF. CDR3 in DNA: TGTGCCAGCTCAGCGACTGTGACTACTAAAGGCACTGAAGCTTTCTTT.

This chain links TRBV19 with TRBJ2-3; TRBD1 aligns across 10 bases. The V segment lost 3 bases and the J segment 2 bases; nucleotides outside the gene matches: 2. CDR1 and CDR2 (germline): LNHDA, SQIVND (reference sequence). CDR3 length equals 15 residues. This chain's CDR3 is CASSIGTGDTDTQYF. In nucleotides, the CDR3 is TGTGCCAGTAGTATCGGGACAGGGGACACAGATACGCAGTATTTT.

V gene TRBV7-8 combines with J gene TRBJ1-1; TRBD1 matches at 8 bases. V trimming: 5 bases; J trimming: 8 bases; junction bases outside the gene matches: 7. This CDR3 contains 13 residues. The germline V gene encodes CDR1 SGHVS and CDR2 FQNEAQ. CDR3 nucleotide sequence: TGTGCCAGCAGCATATCAGGGGGCGAGGAAGCTTTCTTT. Translation: CASSISGGEEAFF. Using reference TRBV7-8 and TRBJ1-1 for the parts outside the CDR3, the full variable domain is GAGVSQSPRYKVAKRGQDVALRCDPISGHVSLFWYQQALGQGPEFLTYFQNEAQLDKSGLPSDRFFAERPEGSVSTLKIQRTQQEDSAVYLCASSISGGEEAFFGQGTRLTVV.

As concerns this clone: Distinct nucleotide sequences in the sample also encode this CDR3. The chain links TRBV19 to TRBJ2-1, with 9 positions matching TRBD1. This CDR3 contains 13 residues. Per germline, CDR1 LNHDA and CDR2 SQIVND (reference sequence). The ends lost 6 bases at V and 6 bases at J; junction bases unmatched: 3. The CDR3 coding sequence is TGTGCCAGTAGGGGACAGGGAGGCAATGAGCAGTTCTTC. It codes for CASRGQGGNEQFF.

The chain joins TRBV6-1 to TRBJ1-5; unclear D gene. Trimming stripped 1 base from V and 4 bases from J, with 8 bases between. Germline-derived CDR1 and CDR2 are MNHNS and SASEGT. CDR3 size: 14 residues. For the CDR3, the DNA is TGTGCCAGCAGTGAAGTATCGGGAAATCAGCCCCAGCATTTT. Protein product: CASSEVSGNQPQHF.

The chain has TRBV6-5 and TRBJ1-2; TRBD1 matches 7 bases. The CDR3 extends over 11 amino acids. V lost 11 bases and J lost 8; bases outside the gene matches: 8. Looked up from germline, CDR1 is MNHEY and CDR2 is SVGAGI. CDR3 nucleotides: TGTGCCTCTACAACAGGGGCCGGCTACACCTTC. Its translation: CASTTGAGYTF.

This chain joins TRBV11-2 and TRBJ2-1, with D maybe TRBD2 (5 bases). Trimming took 5 bases from V and 5 from J, leaving 19 bases between them. Germline V lookup: CDR1 SGHAT, CDR2 FQNNGV. The CDR3 is 16 residues long. The CDR3 sequence is CASSQIAQTLDNEQFF. DNA of the CDR3: TGTGCCAGCAGCCAAATAGCGCAGACCTTGGACAATGAGCAGTTCTTC. Variable domain in full (rest from reference TRBV11-2 and TRBJ2-1): EAGVAQSPRYKIIEKRQSVAFWCNPISGHATLYWYQQILGQGPKLLIQFQNNGVVDDSQLPKDRFSAERLKGVDSTLKIQPAKLEDSAVYLCASSQIAQTLDNEQFFGPGTRLTVL.

The CDR3 sequence: CASSQDGRGYQPQHF. In nucleotides, the CDR3 is TGCGCCAGCAGCCAAGATGGGCGGGGGTATCAGCCCCAGCATTTT. The chain has TRBV4-1 and TRBJ1-5; a weak D match, TRBD1 (5 bases). V was clipped by 0 bases and J by 5 bases, with 11 bases between them. Germline assignment: CDR1 MGHRA and CDR2 YSYEKL. This CDR3 region has 15 residues.

The chain is built from TRBV5-1 and TRBJ2-1, with TRBD1 identical over 8 bases. After removal of 6 bases from V and 3 bases from J, the junction contained 5 bases not matched to a gene. Germline V gives CDR1 SGHRS, CDR2 YFSETQ. The CDR3 consists of 14 residues. The CDR3 coding sequence is TGCGCCAGCATGAGGACAGGGAACTACAATGAGCAGTTCTTC. It specifies CASMRTGNYNEQFF.

The chain is built from TRBV7-6 and TRBJ2-1; 15 bases fit TRBD2. The germline V gene has CDR1 SGHVS and CDR2 FNYEAQ. This CDR3 is 19 amino acids long. After removal of 1 base from V and 6 bases from J, the junction contained 10 bases not matched to a gene. In nucleotides, the CDR3 is TGTGCCAGCAGCTTAGGGGGACTAGCGGGAGGTCCCTCCCTCAATGAGCAGTTCTTC. It yields the protein CASSLGGLAGGPSLNEQFF.

The V and J genes are TRBV7-9 and TRBJ2-5; 12 nucleotides agree with TRBD1. The V gene end was trimmed by 2 bases and the J gene end by 3 bases; junction bases not matched to a gene: 13. Germline V gene sequence: CDR1 SEHNR, CDR2 FQNEAQ (reference sequence). The CDR3 is 19 amino acids. The CDR3 DNA reads as TGTGCCAGCAGCTTAAGTTACGGGGACAGGGGGCATGTGGAAGAGACCCAGTACTTC. Translated, it gives CASSLSYGDRGHVEETQYF.